This T cell receptor (beta chain) was sequenced in a study of T cells in Graves' hyperthyroidism and ophthalmopathy. This clonotype was picked up many times. Its specificity is not known. No progression to ophthalmopathy during 18 months of follow-up defined stable disease. Fresh peripheral blood, 10 ml, was the source of the PBMCs. Study results and limitations: Most thyroid clonotypes with frequency above 0.001 were detected in blood.

RNA transcripts served as the template for amplifying TCR beta CDR3 regions. The TCR CDR3 first-round RT-PCR relied on the HTBI primer set. TCRdb re-called the multiplex PCR reads through MiXCR, storing one row per CDR3 protein. The repertoire consists of over 500,000 distinct CDR3 sequences, with around 15% occurring once and the leading ten covering around 14%. Trimming shortened V by 0 bases and J by 4 bases, and 6 bases separated the two germline ends. Per germline, CDR1 MNHNY and CDR2 SVGAGI (reference sequence). This CDR3 region has 13 residues. The chain combines TRBV6-6 with TRBJ1-2; unclear D gene. The receptor was isolated from a middle-aged woman with Graves' hyperthyroidism. Material for sequencing was blood. The CDR3 reads CASSYSLPYGYTF. CDR3 DNA sequence: TGTGCCAGCAGTTACTCTCTGCCCTATGGCTACACCTTC.